The entry below gives a single TCR beta chain sequence along with its context. The antigen it recognizes is unknown. The input lacks base qualities; no much larger clone sits a single base away. V is cut by 2 bases and J by 2 bases, and the space between the germline ends is 11 bases. Reading from cysteine to phenylalanine, the CDR3 counts 15 amino acids. CDR3 DNA only is kept here, 45 bases in frame from base 1. CDR1 and CDR2, per the germline V gene (reference sequence), are SGHNT and YYREEE. These data belong to a study of shared clonotypes between healthy human individuals (dated by TCRdb to 2020 to 2022). For context, the study as a whole: A few men and a couple of women, aged 18 to 49 years, made up the cohort. Blood TCR repertoires of four to six healthy adults were deeply sequenced to estimate repertoire size and the extent of clonotype sharing between individuals. For each donor, three plates each were used for CD4 naive and CD4 memory, two plates were used for CD8 naive, and one plate was used for CD8 memory. To increase sequencing depth and limit assay-specific biases, TCR repertoire library preparation and sequencing were carried out by different laboratories using diverse techniques. Per donor, leukapheresis produced somewhere between about 0.9 and 9.5 billion PBMCs. The full study reports these points: About 5% of naive CD4, 3.5% of naive CD8, about 2.4% of memory CD4, and about 0.4% of memory CD8 clonotypes were shared across several donors. Rarefaction of sorted-subset datasets indicated incomplete sequencing despite the large sequencing depth. Larger estimated clonotype richness was generally found for naive subsets than for memory subsets. Pairwise subsampling led to the expectation that sequencing depth would affect the degree of clonotype sharing among donors. Higher generation probabilities were observed for clonotypes shared by all four sorted-subset donors than for non-shared clonotypes. Sampling was restricted to blood, and TCR repertoires in tissues likely differ from the TCR repertoires found in blood. Because the study included a small number of donors, the genetic and exposure-history diversity represented was limited.

Healthy HIV-negative adults with no recently reported acute infections or vaccinations were included as donors. Every donor was a Caucasian adult living in Nashville, Tennessee, USA. CD4+ T cells were enriched by magnetic negative selection; naive cells were then positively selected on CD45RA, and the negative fraction formed the memory subset. Blood was collected by leukapheresis, and PBMCs were isolated by Ficoll-Histopaque density gradient centrifugation and then cryopreserved in liquid nitrogen vapor phase. Analytical flow cytometry was used to check the purity and quantity of every magnetically sorted T cell population. Each sorted fraction had its genomic DNA isolated and then quantified by UV absorbance on a Nanodrop 2000c. Using the deep immunoSEQ assay, TCR CDR3 regions were amplified from genomic DNA by multiplex PCR. For each cell subset, the extracted genomic DNA was distributed evenly across all wells of several immunoSEQ 96-well plates, and each plate served as one replicate. For sorted subsets, each replicate PCR was loaded with around 220 ng genomic DNA, equivalent to 25,000 to 35,000 T cell genomes. Purified libraries were measured with a Qubit 3.0 fluorometer, size-checked on a Bioanalyzer 2100, and measured again with the KAPA Library Quantification kit. A separate single-read 150-cycle Illumina NextSeq 550 flow cell was used to sequence each immunoSEQ 96-well plate. The authors' analysis ran thus. Because the immunoSEQ output included only junctional sequences and no quality scores, the filtering could not be the same as the filtering used for full-length reads. Sequences were annotated with PyIR, a Python wrapper for IgBLAST v1.9, using IMGT germline references to assign V/J genes and CDR3. Reads were removed for weak V/J assignments (E-value above 1e-6), missing CDR3, stop codons, out-of-frame junctions, or ambiguous translated residues. V3J clonotypes were defined as sequences sharing an identical inferred V gene, J gene, and CDR3 amino acid sequence. The percentage overlap between two repertoires was calculated by dividing the number of shared unique clonotypes by the size of the smaller repertoire. Repertoire richness was assessed with RTK rarefaction, the Chao1 estimator, and Recon v2.1 estimates of unobserved clonotypes. OLGA was used to compute generation probabilities for all TCRbeta clonotypes that the gDNA method yielded from four donors. TCRdb took over this immuneACCESS table, retaining in-frame rearrangements with V and J assigned. Such tables are incomplete; in checked studies, under half of the missing clones stem from an unresolved V gene, and the remainder is unexplained. From that table come the V and J calls and clone size; the DNA was used to work out D and trimming. A total of more than 400,000 clones appear in this sample, 90% to 97% of them only once. The ten top clones hold under 0.06% of the sample.

This sequence originates from a woman aged 25 to 39 in good health. The chain is made from TRBV5-4 and TRBJ2-1, with TRBD1 as a weak D call on 5 bases. The material sequenced was naive CD4+ T cells sorted from blood. Reading the label with the study, this specimen's cell subset or site is: CD45RA+ positively selected. The CDR3 loop reads CASSLTGHPYNEQFF. The DNA sequence is given as TGTGCCAGCAGCTTAACAGGTCATCCCTACAATGAGCAGTTCTTC.